Each of the 24 T cell receptor beta chains below was sequenced from the same sample in a study of blood T cell repertoires in COVID-19. Assay used: immunoSEQ multiplex PCR; TCRdb lists only in-frame clones, some missing. The sample carries about 370,000 clones, more than 80% recorded once. Material for sequencing was PBMCs or T cells enriched from blood (not recorded which). The receptors shown here come from a man younger than 35 who had recovered from COVID-19.

This chain uses TRBV9 with TRBJ2-2; D uncertain. Trimming pared 4 bases from V and 5 bases from J, leaving 15 bases between. Germline assignment: CDR1 SGDLS and CDR2 YYNGEE. This CDR3 contains 15 residues. The CDR3 spells CASSPTFFETGELFF. The DNA for the CDR3 is TGTGCCAGCAGCCCTACCTTCTTTGAGACCGGGGAGCTGTTTTTT. Drawing the rest from reference TRBV9 and TRBJ2-2, the complete variable domain is DSGVTQTPKHLITATGQRVTLRCSPRSGDLSVYWYQQSLDQGLQFLIQYYNGEERAKGNILERFSAQQFPDLHSELNLSSLELGDSALYFCASSPTFFETGELFFGEGSRLTVL.

The V and J genes are TRBV13 and TRBJ2-1; 11 bases fit TRBD2. V trimming: 1 base; J trimming: 8 bases; junction bases outside the gene matches: 13. Germline loops: CDR1 PRHDT, CDR2 FYEKMQ (reference sequence). The CDR3 has 18 amino acids. The CDR3 coding sequence is TGTGCCAGCAGCTTAGTTCGTCTTAGCGGGAGGGGAAAGGATGAGCAGTTCTTC. Its protein is CASSLVRLSGRGKDEQFF.

This clone was observed a single time. The chain has TRBV27 and TRBJ1-2; 7 bases match TRBD1. J gave up 4 bases and V 5 bases, and 4 bases lay outside the gene matches. The CDR3 is 13 amino acids. Looked up from germline, CDR1 is MNHEY and CDR2 is SMNVEV (reference sequence). The CDR3 is CASSEGQLYGYTF. For the CDR3, the DNA is TGTGCCAGCAGTGAGGGACAGCTCTATGGCTACACCTTC.

The chain has TRBV5-1 and TRBJ1-1; possibly TRBD1 for D (6 bases). Germline CDR1 reads SGHRS; CDR2 reads YFSETQ. V gave up 5 bases and J gave up 1 base, with 12 bases separating them. The CDR3 runs to 14 residues. The CDR3: CASSTGTPNTEAFF. As DNA, the CDR3 is TGCGCCAGCAGTACCGGGACACCGAACACTGAAGCTTTCTTT.

This clone was found once. The chain joins TRBV4-3 to TRBJ2-1; 13 bases are shared with TRBD2. After removal of 5 bases from V and 0 bases from J, the junction contained 7 bases not matched to a gene. The CDR3 is made up of 18 amino acids. Germline loops: CDR1 LGHNA, CDR2 YSLEER. The CDR3 nucleotides are TGCGCCAGCAGCTGGACTAGCGGGAGCCCTAGCTCCTACAATGAGCAGTTCTTC. Its translation is CASSWTSGSPSSYNEQFF.

The V call is TRBV27, the J call TRBJ1-6; D may be TRBD1 (6 bases). There are 17 residues in the CDR3. Germline CDR1 is MNHEY and CDR2 is SMNVEV (reference sequence). V lost 6 bases and J 10 bases, leaving 25 bases between the germline ends. CDR3 in amino acids: CASRTGTISRLGSPLHF. CDR3 coding DNA: TGTGCCAGCAGAACCGGGACAATTTCCCGTTTGGGGTCACCCCTCCACTTT.

The chain recombines TRBV19 with TRBJ1-5, with D tentatively TRBD1 (5 bases). The germline V gene encodes CDR1 LNHDA and CDR2 SQIVND (reference sequence). Deletions cut 1 base from V and 9 bases from J, with 16 bases between. The CDR3 runs 15 residues. The CDR3 DNA reads TGTGCCAGTAGTATAGGGGACGGGGGTTTGTGGCCCCAGCATTTT. Amino acid sequence: CASSIGDGGLWPQHF.

The chain links TRBV19 to TRBJ2-7, with 9 bases lining up with TRBD1. This CDR3 is 16 amino acids long. J was trimmed by 6 bases and V by 5 bases; bases with no gene match: 14. Germline V gene data show CDR1 as LNHDA and CDR2 as SQIVND (reference sequence). The CDR3 reads CASSPSPGQGVGEQYF. For the CDR3, the DNA is TGTGCCAGTAGTCCCTCACCGGGACAGGGAGTCGGCGAGCAGTACTTC.

The chain employs TRBV24-1 and TRBJ2-1, with D perhaps matching TRBD2 (6 bases). Trimming pared 2 bases from V and 2 bases from J, leaving 15 bases between. This CDR3 comprises 17 residues. Germline CDR1 reads KGHDR; CDR2 reads SFDVKD. The CDR3 nucleotides read TGTGCCACCAGTGATTCCTTATCGACTAGTACCTACAATGAGCAGTTCTTC. As protein: CATSDSLSTSTYNEQFF.

The chain recombines TRBV15 with TRBJ2-3, with D unresolved. This CDR3 is built from 16 residues. CDR1 and CDR2 from the germline V gene are LNHNV and YYDKDF (reference sequence). Trimming left V 1 base short and J 0 bases short, with 11 bases between. In DNA form, the CDR3 reads TGTGCCACCAGCAGAGTGGGCAGGTCAAGCACAGATACGCAGTATTTT. This encodes CATSRVGRSSTDTQYF. Drawing the rest from reference TRBV15 and TRBJ2-3, the complete variable domain is DAMVIQNPRYQVTQFGKPVTLSCSQTLNHNVMYWYQQKSSQAPKLLFHYYDKDFNNEADTPDNFQSRRPNTSFCFLDIRSPGLGDTAMYLCATSRVGRSSTDTQYFGPGTRLTVL.

The CDR3 loop is CSVWSAYEQYF. CDR3 in DNA: TGCAGCGTTTGGTCAGCCTACGAGCAGTACTTC. The gene calls are TRBV29-1 and TRBJ2-7; D uncertain. The CDR3 loop spans 11 amino acids. Germline-derived CDR1 and CDR2 are SQVTM and ANQGSEA. V lost 5 bases and J lost 2, with 7 bases in between.

The chain employs TRBV5-1 and TRBJ2-3; 7 bases align to TRBD1. Per the germline V gene, CDR1 is SGHRS and CDR2 is YFSETQ. Unmatched junction bases numbered 2, after V lost 4 bases and J lost 0 bases. This CDR3 contains 14 residues. The CDR3, as DNA: TGCGCCAGCAGCCGGGACAGTAGCACAGATACGCAGTATTTT. Residues: CASSRDSSTDTQYF.

The CDR3 spells CASSQQGAEEQFF. The CDR3 DNA sequence: TGTGCCAGCAGCCAACAGGGGGCAGAAGAGCAGTTCTTC. The chain is built from TRBV7-9 and TRBJ2-1; 9 nucleotides match TRBD1. Unmatched junction bases numbered 6, after V lost 5 bases and J lost 10 bases. CDR1 is SEHNR, CDR2 FQNEAQ, per germline (reference sequence). CDR3 length equals 13 residues. Full variable domain (missing parts from reference TRBV7-9 and TRBJ2-1): DTGVSQNPRHKITKRGQNVTFRCDPISEHNRLYWYRQTLGQGPEFLTYFQNEAQLEKSRLLSDRFSAERPKGSFSTLEIQRTEQGDSAMYLCASSQQGAEEQFFGPGTRLTVL.

The J gene is TRBJ1-6, the V gene TRBV6-5; no firm D call. Germline loops: CDR1 MNHEY, CDR2 SVGAGI. The V end lost 2 bases, the J end lost 0 bases, and 8 bases lay between the germline ends. This CDR3 has 16 residues. The CDR3 sequence is CASSYSTASYNSPLHF. For the CDR3, the DNA is TGTGCCAGCAGTTACAGCACAGCCTCCTATAATTCACCCCTCCACTTT.

CDR3 in amino acids: CASSLNRGATEAFF. The CDR3 DNA reads TGTGCCAGCAGCTTAAACAGGGGAGCGACTGAAGCTTTCTTT. The V and J genes are TRBV5-4 and TRBJ1-1; TRBD1 aligns across 7 bases. Per germline, CDR1 SGHNT and CDR2 YYREEE (reference sequence). This CDR3 region has 14 residues. The junction had 6 bases not matched to a gene; V was cut back by 2 bases and J by 5 bases.

The chain links TRBV25-1 to TRBJ1-1; 10 bases are shared with TRBD1. With 5 bases clipped from V and 3 bases from J, the junction kept 3 bases outside the gene matches. The CDR3 runs to 14 residues. Germline CDR1 is MGHDK and CDR2 is SYGVNS. This CDR3 is CASSKTGGDTEAFF. CDR3 bases: TGTGCCAGCAGTAAGACAGGGGGCGACACTGAAGCTTTCTTT.

This chain links TRBV2 with TRBJ2-4, with TRBD2 matching 7 bases. The CDR3 has 14 amino acids. From germline, CDR1 is SNHLY and CDR2 FYNNEI. Germline trimming cut 8 bases from V and 7 bases from J; bases unmatched to any gene: 11. The CDR3 region is CASGLADLKNIQYF. The CDR3 DNA sequence: TGTGCCAGCGGTCTAGCGGATCTCAAGAACATTCAGTACTTC.

J is TRBJ2-1 and V is TRBV6-5; 10 nucleotides match TRBD1. From germline, CDR1 is MNHEY and CDR2 SVGAGI. V was pared by 8 bases and J by 9 bases, with 7 bases of the junction left unmatched. CDR3 length: 13 amino acids. CDR3 in DNA: TGTGCCAGCCTCCGGACAGGGGGATCTGAGCAGTTCTTC. It translates to CASLRTGGSEQFF.

The V and J genes are TRBV28 and TRBJ1-6, with a weak D call TRBD1 (5 bases). The CDR3 has 16 amino acids. The germline V and J ends were trimmed by 3 bases and 5 bases, with 14 bases remaining between them. The germline gives CDR1 MDHEN, CDR2 SYDVKM. The DNA of the CDR3 is TGTGCCAGCAGTTTGAAGGGTTTGGGGCATAATTCACCCCTCCACTTT. Translated, it gives CASSLKGLGHNSPLHF.

This clone appeared a single time. The chain links TRBV27 to TRBJ1-5, with 8 bases lining up with TRBD1. The J segment lost 2 bases and the V segment lost 5 bases, leaving 5 bases of the junction unmatched. This CDR3 contains 15 residues. Germline CDR1 reads MNHEY; CDR2 reads SMNVEV (reference sequence). CDR3 DNA sequence: TGTGCCAGCAGTATGGCGGGACAGGGCAATCAGCCCCAGCATTTT. Translated, it gives CASSMAGQGNQPQHF.

The V and J genes are TRBV28 and TRBJ1-1, with D maybe TRBD1 (6 bases). The CDR3 covers 12 residues. Trimming pared 3 bases from V and 11 bases from J, leaving 13 bases between. Per germline, CDR1 MDHEN and CDR2 SYDVKM. CDR3 nucleotides: TGTGCCAGCAGTTTGAACAGGGTGTTTGCTTTCTTT. Protein sequence: CASSLNRVFAFF.

The chain combines TRBV5-1 with TRBJ1-1; D is unresolved. Germline V gives CDR1 SGHRS, CDR2 YFSETQ. The germline V and J ends were trimmed by 0 bases and 3 bases, with 6 bases remaining between them. The CDR3 is made up of 13 amino acids. DNA for the CDR3: TGCGCCAGCAGCTTGGGGTCGGACACTGAAGCTTTCTTT. It translates to CASSLGSDTEAFF.

The chain joins TRBV2 to TRBJ1-5; the D gene is possibly TRBD1 (6 bases). Per germline, CDR1 SNHLY and CDR2 FYNNEI. The CDR3 spans 16 residues. The germline V and J ends were trimmed by 4 bases and 4 bases, with 17 bases remaining between them. Here the CDR3 reads CASSGYSDRSNQPQHF. CDR3 DNA: TGTGCCAGCAGTGGTTACTCCGACAGGTCTAATCAGCCCCAGCATTTT.

This chain uses TRBV4-2 with TRBJ1-3; D might be TRBD1 (6 bases). Germline loops: CDR1 LGHNA, CDR2 YNFKEQ. Trimming took off 0 bases at V and 3 bases at J, with 6 bases between the two ends. This CDR3 comprises 14 residues. DNA of the CDR3: TGTGCCAGCAGCCAAGAGGGACATGGAAACACCATATATTTT. Translated, it gives CASSQEGHGNTIYF.